The rows below give T cell receptor beta chains drawn from one sample of a study of technical replicates of blood from several donors. Assay: immunoSEQ multiplex PCR; the TCRdb copy retains only in-frame clones and omits some. The sample includes approximately 73,000 clones, roughly 93% seen only once; the top ten take approximately 0.24%. Sequencing used T cells isolated from PBMCs. The receptors originated from a human donor in good health. Each CDR3 is given with its conserved first and last residue. The order of the fields is V gene, D gene, clone size, J gene, CDR3 protein, CDR3 DNA. A D gene is named only where the DNA matches it firmly. Where a row states a size, it is once, few, many or the class of an expanded clone; other rows omit it.

v_gene: TRBV29-1
d_gene: NA
abundance: NA
j_gene: TRBJ2-7
CDR3aa: CSVFTGEDREQYF
CDR3nt: TGCAGCGTTTTTACGGGAGAGGATAGGGAGCAGTACTTC

v_gene: TRBV6-1
d_gene: TRBD1
abundance: once
j_gene: TRBJ2-7
CDR3aa: CASAGDRRYEQYF
CDR3nt: TGTGCCAGCGCAGGGGACAGGCGCTACGAGCAGTACTTC

v_gene: TRBV28
d_gene: TRBD1
abundance: NA
j_gene: TRBJ1-1
CDR3aa: CASSLRGGALNEAFF
CDR3nt: TGTGCCAGCAGTTTAAGAGGGGGCGCGTTGAATGAAGCTTTCTTT

v_gene: TRBV28
d_gene: NA
abundance: NA
j_gene: TRBJ1-2
CDR3aa: CASSWHTGENGYTF
CDR3nt: TGTGCCAGCAGTTGGCACACGGGGGAGAATGGCTACACCTTC

v_gene: TRBV7-8
d_gene: NA
abundance: NA
j_gene: TRBJ2-6
CDR3aa: CASSLLPGAAGANVLTF
CDR3nt: TGTGCCAGCAGCCTCTTGCCAGGGGCGGCAGGGGCCAACGTCCTGACTTTC

v_gene: TRBV28
d_gene: NA
abundance: NA
j_gene: TRBJ2-7
CDR3aa: CASSLQGSAYEQYF
CDR3nt: TGTGCCAGCAGTTTACAGGGTTCGGCCTACGAGCAGTACTTC

v_gene: TRBV5-1
d_gene: NA
abundance: NA
j_gene: TRBJ1-4
CDR3aa: CASSPQTPANEKLFF
CDR3nt: TGCGCCAGCAGCCCACAGACGCCAGCTAATGAAAAACTGTTTTTT

v_gene: TRBV4-1
d_gene: TRBD2
abundance: NA
j_gene: TRBJ2-5
CDR3aa: CASSQGSGRVEETQYF
CDR3nt: TGCGCCAGCAGCCAGGGGAGCGGGAGGGTAGAGGAGACCCAGTACTTC

v_gene: TRBV18
d_gene: TRBD1
abundance: NA
j_gene: TRBJ1-2
CDR3aa: CASSLTLEGDRGLRGYTF
CDR3nt: TGTGCCAGCTCTCTAACCTTGGAGGGGGACAGGGGTTTACGCGGCTACACCTTC

v_gene: TRBV18
d_gene: NA
abundance: once
j_gene: TRBJ1-1
CDR3aa: CASSPGRNTEAFF
CDR3nt: TGTGCCAGCTCCCCGGGTCGAAACACTGAAGCTTTCTTT

v_gene: TRBV5-4
d_gene: TRBD1
abundance: NA
j_gene: TRBJ1-1
CDR3aa: CASSKTGGSTEAFF
CDR3nt: TGTGCCAGCAGCAAGACAGGGGGCTCGACTGAAGCTTTCTTT

v_gene: TRBV6-1
d_gene: NA
abundance: once
j_gene: TRBJ1-5
CDR3aa: CASWTANSNQPQHF
CDR3nt: TGTGCCAGTTGGACAGCTAATAGCAATCAGCCCCAGCATTTT

v_gene: TRBV11-3
d_gene: TRBD1
abundance: once
j_gene: TRBJ2-7
CDR3aa: CASSLGTGRSYEQYF
CDR3nt: TGTGCCAGCAGCTTGGGGACAGGTCGCTCCTACGAGCAGTACTTC

v_gene: TRBV7-6
d_gene: TRBD2
abundance: NA
j_gene: TRBJ2-1
CDR3aa: CASLPGTSVYNEQFF
CDR3nt: TGTGCCAGCCTCCCCGGGACTAGCGTTTACAATGAGCAGTTCTTC

v_gene: TRBV6-5
d_gene: NA
abundance: NA
j_gene: TRBJ1-6
CDR3aa: CASSQYREINSPLHF
CDR3nt: TGTGCCAGCAGCCAATACAGGGAAATTAATTCACCCCTCCACTTT

v_gene: TRBV29-1
d_gene: NA
abundance: NA
j_gene: TRBJ1-1
CDR3aa: CSVLGQLNTEAFF
CDR3nt: TGCAGCGTTCTGGGACAATTGAACACTGAAGCTTTCTTT

v_gene: TRBV11-3
d_gene: NA
abundance: NA
j_gene: TRBJ2-1
CDR3aa: CASSLVNNNEQFF
CDR3nt: TGTGCCAGCAGCTTAGTTAATAACAATGAGCAGTTCTTC

v_gene: TRBV25-1
d_gene: NA
abundance: NA
j_gene: TRBJ2-2
CDR3aa: CASSRGAGELFF
CDR3nt: TGTGCCAGCAGCAGGGGTGCCGGGGAGCTGTTTTTT

v_gene: TRBV27
d_gene: TRBD1
abundance: NA
j_gene: TRBJ2-7
CDR3aa: CASSFRLLPGQNIYEQYF
CDR3nt: TGTGCCAGCAGTTTCCGCCTTCTCCCGGGACAGAACATCTACGAGCAGTACTTC

v_gene: TRBV19
d_gene: NA
abundance: NA
j_gene: TRBJ2-1
CDR3aa: CASSFQGNSYNEQFF
CDR3nt: TGTGCCAGTAGTTTTCAGGGGAACTCCTACAATGAGCAGTTCTTC

v_gene: TRBV28
d_gene: NA
abundance: NA
j_gene: TRBJ2-3
CDR3aa: CASSPPLGTTTDTQYF
CDR3nt: TGTGCCAGCAGTCCACCCCTGGGTACTACCACAGATACGCAGTATTTT

v_gene: TRBV15
d_gene: NA
abundance: NA
j_gene: TRBJ1-3
CDR3aa: CATSTRTAGNTIYF
CDR3nt: TGTGCCACCAGCACCCGGACAGCTGGAAACACCATATATTTT

v_gene: TRBV9
d_gene: TRBD2
abundance: NA
j_gene: TRBJ2-1
CDR3aa: CASSVGTSVYNEQFF
CDR3nt: TGTGCCAGCAGCGTCGGGACTAGCGTGTACAATGAGCAGTTCTTC

v_gene: TRBV5-1
d_gene: TRBD2
abundance: NA
j_gene: TRBJ2-3
CDR3aa: CASSGGDVAGTTDTQYF
CDR3nt: TGCGCCAGCTCGGGGGGGGATGTAGCGGGGACCACAGATACGCAGTATTTT

v_gene: TRBV7-2
d_gene: TRBD1
abundance: NA
j_gene: TRBJ1-1
CDR3aa: CASSSGQGLEAFF
CDR3nt: TGTGCCAGCAGCTCAGGACAGGGCCTTGAAGCTTTCTTT

v_gene: TRBV12-5
d_gene: NA
abundance: NA
j_gene: TRBJ1-2
CDR3aa: CASGLVLSGQSYGYTF
CDR3nt: TGTGCTAGTGGTTTGGTACTATCCGGACAATCGTATGGCTACACCTTC

v_gene: TRBV27
d_gene: TRBD2
abundance: once
j_gene: TRBJ2-1
CDR3aa: CASSLVAGPSNEQFF
CDR3nt: TGTGCCAGCAGTTTGGTAGCGGGACCATCCAATGAGCAGTTCTTC

v_gene: TRBV6-4
d_gene: NA
abundance: NA
j_gene: TRBJ2-1
CDR3aa: CASSDSAGSSYNEQFF
CDR3nt: TGTGCCAGCAGTGACTCGGCGGGGAGCTCCTACAATGAGCAGTTCTTC

v_gene: TRBV9
d_gene: TRBD1
abundance: NA
j_gene: TRBJ1-3
CDR3aa: CASSAPGTASGNTIYF
CDR3nt: TGTGCCAGCAGCGCCCCCGGGACAGCCTCTGGAAACACCATATATTTT

v_gene: TRBV15
d_gene: TRBD1
abundance: NA
j_gene: TRBJ1-1
CDR3aa: CATSSVGQGGTEAFF
CDR3nt: TGTGCCACCAGCAGCGTAGGACAGGGTGGGACTGAAGCTTTCTTT

v_gene: TRBV30
d_gene: NA
abundance: NA
j_gene: TRBJ2-1
CDR3aa: CAWSLSVAGIRNEQFF
CDR3nt: TGTGCCTGGAGTCTATCGGTTGCGGGGATTCGGAATGAGCAGTTCTTC

v_gene: TRBV19
d_gene: TRBD1
abundance: NA
j_gene: TRBJ1-5
CDR3aa: CASRETGGTNQPQHF
CDR3nt: TGTGCCAGCCGAGAGACAGGGGGAACTAATCAGCCCCAGCATTTT

v_gene: TRBV11-2
d_gene: NA
abundance: NA
j_gene: TRBJ2-7
CDR3aa: CASSLAGSRNEQYF
CDR3nt: TGTGCCAGCAGCTTAGCAGGTAGTAGAAACGAGCAGTACTTC

v_gene: TRBV9
d_gene: TRBD2
abundance: NA
j_gene: TRBJ2-2
CDR3aa: CASSVAAGANTGELFF
CDR3nt: TGTGCCAGCAGCGTAGCCGCGGGGGCGAACACCGGGGAGCTGTTTTTT

v_gene: TRBV29-1
d_gene: TRBD1
abundance: NA
j_gene: TRBJ2-1
CDR3aa: CSVGDRVYNEQFF
CDR3nt: TGCAGCGTTGGTGACAGGGTCTACAATGAGCAGTTCTTC

v_gene: TRBV5-1
d_gene: NA
abundance: NA
j_gene: TRBJ1-5
CDR3aa: CASSLGPPGFSNQPQHF
CDR3nt: TGCGCCAGCAGCTTGGGGCCCCCGGGGTTTAGCAATCAGCCCCAGCATTTT

v_gene: TRBV11-3
d_gene: NA
abundance: NA
j_gene: TRBJ2-2
CDR3aa: CASSSWGKNTGELFF
CDR3nt: TGTGCCAGCAGCTCATGGGGCAAGAACACCGGGGAGCTGTTTTTT

v_gene: TRBV5-6
d_gene: TRBD1
abundance: NA
j_gene: TRBJ1-2
CDR3aa: CASRNDRVDYGYTF
CDR3nt: TGTGCCAGCAGAAATGACAGGGTCGACTATGGCTACACCTTC

v_gene: TRBV10-1
d_gene: NA
abundance: few
j_gene: TRBJ2-2
CDR3aa: CASSDSRVTGELFF
CDR3nt: TGCGCCAGCAGTGATTCGAGGGTAACCGGGGAGCTGTTTTTT

v_gene: TRBV9
d_gene: NA
abundance: NA
j_gene: TRBJ1-1
CDR3aa: CASRDSLNTEAFF
CDR3nt: TGTGCCAGCAGGGACAGTTTGAACACTGAAGCTTTCTTT

v_gene: TRBV19
d_gene: NA
abundance: few
j_gene: TRBJ2-7
CDR3aa: CASSIGASYEQYF
CDR3nt: TGTGCCAGTAGTATTGGAGCGTCCTACGAGCAGTACTTC

v_gene: TRBV5-1
d_gene: TRBD1
abundance: NA
j_gene: TRBJ1-1
CDR3aa: CASSPRGDRNTEAFF
CDR3nt: TGCGCCAGCAGCCCAAGAGGGGACAGGAACACTGAAGCTTTCTTT

v_gene: TRBV5-4
d_gene: TRBD2
abundance: NA
j_gene: TRBJ2-5
CDR3aa: CASSLTGRKWETQYF
CDR3nt: TGTGCCAGCAGCTTGACCGGGAGGAAGTGGGAGACCCAGTACTTC

v_gene: TRBV5-4
d_gene: TRBD1
abundance: NA
j_gene: TRBJ2-7
CDR3aa: CASSPGTGFSYEQYF
CDR3nt: TGTGCCAGCAGCCCCGGGACAGGGTTCTCCTACGAGCAGTACTTC

v_gene: TRBV5-1
d_gene: TRBD2
abundance: once
j_gene: TRBJ2-4
CDR3aa: CASLWRGNIAKNIQYF
CDR3nt: TGCGCCAGCCTCTGGCGGGGGAATATAGCCAAAAACATTCAGTACTTC

v_gene: TRBV18
d_gene: NA
abundance: NA
j_gene: TRBJ1-1
CDR3aa: CATNLPGDTEAFF
CDR3nt: TGTGCCACCAACCTTCCAGGGGACACTGAAGCTTTCTTT

v_gene: TRBV19
d_gene: NA
abundance: NA
j_gene: TRBJ2-7
CDR3aa: CASSITGHSYEQYF
CDR3nt: TGTGCCAGTAGTATCACAGGGCACTCCTACGAGCAGTACTTC